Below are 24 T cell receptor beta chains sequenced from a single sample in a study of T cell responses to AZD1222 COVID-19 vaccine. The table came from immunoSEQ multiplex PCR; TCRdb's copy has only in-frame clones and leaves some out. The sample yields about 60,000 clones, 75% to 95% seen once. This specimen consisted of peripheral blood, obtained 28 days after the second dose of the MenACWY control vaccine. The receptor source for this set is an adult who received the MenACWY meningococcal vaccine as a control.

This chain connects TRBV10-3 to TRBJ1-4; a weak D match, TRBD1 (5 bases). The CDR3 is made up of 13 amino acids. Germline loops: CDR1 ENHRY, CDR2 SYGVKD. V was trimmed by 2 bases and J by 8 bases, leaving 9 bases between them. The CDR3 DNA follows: TGTGCCATCAGTGAGCTGGAGGGGGAAAAACTGTTTTTT. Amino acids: CAISELEGEKLFF.

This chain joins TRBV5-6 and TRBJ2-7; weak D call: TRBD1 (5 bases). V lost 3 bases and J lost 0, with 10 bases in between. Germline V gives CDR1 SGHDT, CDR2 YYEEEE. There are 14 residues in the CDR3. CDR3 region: CASSSDTTSYEQYF. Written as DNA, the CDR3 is TGTGCCAGCAGCTCGGACACAACCTCCTACGAGCAGTACTTC.

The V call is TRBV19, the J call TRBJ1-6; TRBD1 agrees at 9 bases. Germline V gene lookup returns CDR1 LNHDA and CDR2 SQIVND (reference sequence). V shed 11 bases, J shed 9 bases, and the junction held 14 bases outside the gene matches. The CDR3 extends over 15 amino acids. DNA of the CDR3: TGTGCCGCAAGAAGGGCACAGGGGGCAGCTTCACCCCTCCACTTT. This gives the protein CAARRAQGAASPLHF.

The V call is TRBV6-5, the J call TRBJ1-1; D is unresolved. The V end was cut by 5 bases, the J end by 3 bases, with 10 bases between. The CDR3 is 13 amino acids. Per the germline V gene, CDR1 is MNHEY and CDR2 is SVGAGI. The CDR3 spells CASSRKRDTEAFF. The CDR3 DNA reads TGTGCCAGCAGTAGGAAAAGGGACACTGAAGCTTTCTTT.

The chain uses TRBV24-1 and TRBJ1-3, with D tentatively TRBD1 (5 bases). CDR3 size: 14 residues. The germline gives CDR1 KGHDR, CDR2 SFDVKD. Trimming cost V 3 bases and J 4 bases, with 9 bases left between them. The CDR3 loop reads CATSDTWGGNTIYF. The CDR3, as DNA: TGTGCCACCAGTGATACCTGGGGGGGAAACACCATATATTTT.

The DNA of the CDR3 is TGCGCCAGCAGTCCAGCCCAGGGATCTAGCGGGTCCACAGATACGCAGTATTTT. This translates into CASSPAQGSSGSTDTQYF. The rearrangement uses TRBV4-3 and TRBJ2-3; the match to TRBD2 covers 8 bases. The length of the CDR3 is 18 residues. Germline CDR1 is LGHNA and CDR2 is YSLEER. Unmatched junction bases numbered 16, after V lost 6 bases and J lost 2 bases.

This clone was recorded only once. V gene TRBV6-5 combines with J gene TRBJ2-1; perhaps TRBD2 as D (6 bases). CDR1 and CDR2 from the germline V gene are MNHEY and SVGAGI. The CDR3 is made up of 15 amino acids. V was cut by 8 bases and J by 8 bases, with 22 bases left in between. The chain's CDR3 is CASATLIAARDEQFF. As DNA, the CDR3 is TGTGCCAGCGCGACCCTAATAGCGGCCCGGGATGAGCAGTTCTTC.

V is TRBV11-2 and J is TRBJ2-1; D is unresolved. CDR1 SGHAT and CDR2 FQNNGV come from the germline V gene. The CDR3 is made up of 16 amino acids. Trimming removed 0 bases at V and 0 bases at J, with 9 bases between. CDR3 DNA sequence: TGTGCCAGCAGCTTAGATCTCCAGAGCTCCTACAATGAGCAGTTCTTC. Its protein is CASSLDLQSSYNEQFF.

The CDR3 loop is CASSLGPSYEQYF. DNA for the CDR3: TGTGCCAGCAGCTTAGGTCCCAGCTACGAGCAGTACTTC. The chain links TRBV7-9 to TRBJ2-7, with D unresolved. V dropped 1 base and J dropped 3 bases, with 7 bases sitting between them. The CDR3 covers 13 residues. In germline, CDR1 is SEHNR, CDR2 FQNEAQ (reference sequence).

The CDR3, as DNA: TGTGCCAGCAGCAGCGGGGAGGGAAACTACAATGAGCAGTTCTTC. It yields the protein CASSSGEGNYNEQFF. The chain employs TRBV16 and TRBJ2-1; 7 bases align to TRBD2. The V gene end was trimmed by 5 bases and the J gene end by 3 bases; junction bases not matched to a gene: 7. CDR3 size: 15 residues. Germline V gene sequence: CDR1 KGHSY, CDR2 FQNENV.

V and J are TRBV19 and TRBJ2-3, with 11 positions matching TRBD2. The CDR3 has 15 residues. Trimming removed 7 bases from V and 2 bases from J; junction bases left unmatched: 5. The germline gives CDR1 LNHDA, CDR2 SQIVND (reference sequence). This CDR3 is CASMVTSGTTDTQYF. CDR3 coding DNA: TGTGCCAGTATGGTGACTAGCGGGACCACAGATACGCAGTATTTT.

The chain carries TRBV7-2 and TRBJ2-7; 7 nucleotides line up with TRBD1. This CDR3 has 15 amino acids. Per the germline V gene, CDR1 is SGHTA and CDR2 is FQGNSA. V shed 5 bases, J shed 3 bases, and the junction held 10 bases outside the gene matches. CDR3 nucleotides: TGTGCCAGCAGCGTCCGACAGGGAACTGGCTACGAGCAGTACTTC. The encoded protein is CASSVRQGTGYEQYF. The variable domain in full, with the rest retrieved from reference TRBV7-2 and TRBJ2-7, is GAGVSQSPSNKVTEKGKDVELRCDPISGHTALYWYRQSLGQGLEFLIYFQGNSAPDKSGLPSDRFSAERTGGSVSTLTIQRTQQEDSAVYLCASSVRQGTGYEQYFGPGTRLTVT.

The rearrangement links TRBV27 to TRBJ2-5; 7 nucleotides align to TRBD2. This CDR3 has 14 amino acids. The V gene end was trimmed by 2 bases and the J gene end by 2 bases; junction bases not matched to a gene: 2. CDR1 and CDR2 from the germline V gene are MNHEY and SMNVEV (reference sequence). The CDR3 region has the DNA TGTGCCAGCAGTTTAACGCGGGGGCAAGAGACCCAGTACTTC. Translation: CASSLTRGQETQYF.

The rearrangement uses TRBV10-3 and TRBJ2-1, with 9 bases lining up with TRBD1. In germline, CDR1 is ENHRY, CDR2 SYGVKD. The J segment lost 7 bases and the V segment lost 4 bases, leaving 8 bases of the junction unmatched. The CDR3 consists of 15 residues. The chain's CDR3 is CAISAATGGMNEQFF. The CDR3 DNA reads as TGTGCCATCAGTGCCGCGACAGGGGGTATGAATGAGCAGTTCTTC.

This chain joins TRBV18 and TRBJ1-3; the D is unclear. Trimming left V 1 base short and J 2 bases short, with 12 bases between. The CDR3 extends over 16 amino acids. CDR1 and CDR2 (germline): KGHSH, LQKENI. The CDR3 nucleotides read TGTGCCAGCTCACCACGCGGGGTCGAACCTGGAAACACCATATATTTT. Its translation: CASSPRGVEPGNTIYF.

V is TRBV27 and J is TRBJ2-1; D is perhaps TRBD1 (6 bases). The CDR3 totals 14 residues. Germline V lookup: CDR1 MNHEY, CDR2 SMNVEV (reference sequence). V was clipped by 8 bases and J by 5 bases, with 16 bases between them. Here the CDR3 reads CASASGTPNNEQFF. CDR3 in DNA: TGTGCCAGCGCCTCCGGGACACCCAACAATGAGCAGTTCTTC.

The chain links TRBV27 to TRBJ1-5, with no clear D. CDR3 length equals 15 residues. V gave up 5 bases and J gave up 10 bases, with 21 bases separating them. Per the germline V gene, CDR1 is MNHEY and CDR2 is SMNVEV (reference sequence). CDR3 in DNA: TGTGCCAGCAGTCCGTACAGAAAGTCACTGATCCCCCAGCATTTT. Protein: CASSPYRKSLIPQHF.

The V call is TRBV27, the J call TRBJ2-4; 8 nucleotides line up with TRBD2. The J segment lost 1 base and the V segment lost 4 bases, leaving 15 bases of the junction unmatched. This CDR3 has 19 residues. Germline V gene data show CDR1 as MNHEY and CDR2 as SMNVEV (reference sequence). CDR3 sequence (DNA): TGTGCCAGCAGTTCACCGGGGAAGCGGGGGAACTACGCCAAAAACATTCAGTACTTC. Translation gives CASSSPGKRGNYAKNIQYF.

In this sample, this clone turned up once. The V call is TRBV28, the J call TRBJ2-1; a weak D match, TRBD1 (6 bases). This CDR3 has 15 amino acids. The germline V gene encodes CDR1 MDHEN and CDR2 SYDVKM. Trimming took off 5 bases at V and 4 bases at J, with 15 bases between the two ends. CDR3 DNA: TGTGCCAGCAGTCCCCTATCAGGGGAGTACAATGAGCAGTTCTTC. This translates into CASSPLSGEYNEQFF. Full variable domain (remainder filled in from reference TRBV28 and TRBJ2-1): DVKVTQSSRYLVKRTGEKVFLECVQDMDHENMFWYRQDPGLGLRLIYFSYDVKMKEKGDIPEGYSVSREKKERFSLILESASTNQTSMYLCASSPLSGEYNEQFFGPGTRLTVL.

The CDR3 sequence is CASSSRLAKNIQYF. CDR3 in DNA: TGTGCCAGCAGCAGTAGGCTAGCCAAAAACATTCAGTACTTC. The rearrangement joins TRBV5-6 to TRBJ2-4; D is ambiguous. The V gene lost 4 bases and the J gene lost 0 bases, with 8 bases spanning the gap. Germline loops: CDR1 SGHDT, CDR2 YYEEEE. This CDR3 comprises 14 residues. The full variable domain, rest sourced from reference TRBV5-6 and TRBJ2-4, is DAGVTQSPTHLIKTRGQQVTLRCSPKSGHDTVSWYQQALGQGPQFIFQYYEEEERQRGNFPDRFSGHQFPNYSSELNVNALLLGDSALYLCASSSRLAKNIQYFGAGTRLSVL.

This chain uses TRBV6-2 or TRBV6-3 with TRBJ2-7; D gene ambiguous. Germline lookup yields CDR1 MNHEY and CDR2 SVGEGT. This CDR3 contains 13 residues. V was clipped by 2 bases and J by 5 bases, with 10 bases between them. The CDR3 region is CASSYGLVDEQYF. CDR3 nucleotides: TGTGCCAGCAGTTACGGCCTCGTGGACGAGCAGTACTTC.

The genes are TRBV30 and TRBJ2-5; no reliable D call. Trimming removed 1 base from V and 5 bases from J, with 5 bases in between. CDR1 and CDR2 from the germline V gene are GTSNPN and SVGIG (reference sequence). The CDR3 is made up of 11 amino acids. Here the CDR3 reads CAWSGRETQYF. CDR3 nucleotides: TGTGCCTGGAGTGGTCGCGAGACCCAGTACTTC.

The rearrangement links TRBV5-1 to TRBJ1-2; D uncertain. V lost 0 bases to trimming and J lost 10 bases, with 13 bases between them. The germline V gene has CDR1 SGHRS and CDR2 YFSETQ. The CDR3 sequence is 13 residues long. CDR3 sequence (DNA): TGCGCCAGCAGCTTGGCCGCCGGGGTCGACTACACCTTC. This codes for CASSLAAGVDYTF.

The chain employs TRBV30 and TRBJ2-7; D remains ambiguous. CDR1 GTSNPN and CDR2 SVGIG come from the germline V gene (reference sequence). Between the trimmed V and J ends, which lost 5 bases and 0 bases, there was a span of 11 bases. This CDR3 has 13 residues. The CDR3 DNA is TGTGCCTGGGACCGTCCCCTCTCCTACGAGCAGTACTTC. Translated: CAWDRPLSYEQYF.